This T cell receptor (beta chain) was found in a study of T cells expressing NK-cell markers. TCRdb reprocessed the 5' RACE reads and keeps a single row for each CDR3 protein, giving no DNA. The sample spans 200,000 to 300,000 distinct CDR3 sequences; the ten largest clones claim 4% to 4.5%. The CDR3 runs 16 residues. V gene TRBV12-3 or TRBV12-4 combines with J gene TRBJ2-2; the TRBD1 assignment by TCRdb is unverifiable without DNA. The sample was blood T cells: a sorted CD56 or NKG2C T cell subset, CD4+ or CD8+ T cells, or bulk PBMC T cells (not recorded which). The sequence came from a woman aged 18-70 years in good health. The chain's CDR3 is CASTPGRGLGTGELFF.